The text below deals with one T cell receptor beta chain. Its antigen remains unidentified. Base qualities are missing; no much larger clone stands one base away. The immunoSEQ Assay, a bias-controlled multiplex PCR, was used to amplify TCRbeta CDR3 regions from genomic DNA. The authors processed their data as follows. Within the assay, amplification of reference gene primers was used to estimate how many nucleated cells each sample contained. To quantify the absolute abundance of each unique TCRbeta CDR3 rearrangement, sequence reads were collapsed and filtered. Productive Simpson clonality was computed per sample as the square root of Simpson's diversity index over productive rearrangements. TCRdb took this table from immuneACCESS and kept in-frame rearrangements with V and J called. Such tables lack part of the clones; where checked against another copy, unresolved V genes explain under half of the gap, and the rest is unexplained. The V and J calls and clone size are taken from that table; D and trimming were inferred from the DNA. Across this sample there are under 200,000 clones, with approximately 90% seen only once. Less than 8% of the sample is taken by the ten largest.

These data come from a study of blood T cell repertoires in COVID-19 (dated by TCRdb to about 2020). For context, the study as a whole: The collaborator samples originated in the United States, Italy and Spain and spanned the acute and convalescent phases of COVID-19. The material from the prospective study consisted of cDNA or gDNA derived from T cells, B-cell-depleted T cells, or PBMCs. Deeply sampled blood TCRbeta repertoires from subjects exposed to, actively infected with, or recovered from COVID-19 were included in the dataset. The repertoires were made available in a free public database intended to serve as a resource for research on the immune response to SARS-CoV-2. The samples were drawn from two sources: the first 160 participants of the ongoing ImmuneRACE study, and 1,254 subjects contributed by 6 global collaborators. A de-identified subject ID, COVID-19 status, age in years and sex were almost always included in the sample metadata. Where available, HLA class I and class II types were taken from metadata supplied by the sample provider and were not determined by assay-based typing.

In the prospective study, participants were about 18 to 95 years old, resided in about two dozen geographic areas of the United States, and were enrolled through a virtual design. In the prospective study, participants were assigned to cohorts based on the clinical history participants reported in a screening survey and a study questionnaire. Recovered participants in ImmuneRACE Cohort 3 were defined as having two consecutive negative NP/OP PCR tests, clearance from a healthcare professional, or resolution of symptoms. In the prospective study, mobile phlebotomists collected whole blood, serum and a nasopharyngeal or oropharyngeal swab from each participant. Participants in the prospective study had the option to provide additional blood draws and questionnaires over an approximately 2-month period. Blood samples from the prospective study were shipped frozen or at room temperature prior to DNA extraction.

The CDR3 contains 15 residues, cysteine and phenylalanine counted. The kept DNA is CDR3 alone, 45 bases in frame from the first base. CDR1 and CDR2 were assigned from the germline V gene (reference sequence) as MNHEY and SMNVEV. From V the trimming removes 8 bases and from J it removes 0 bases, while the gene matches leave 8 bases of the junction unaccounted for. The full study reports these points: How much clinical and demographic metadata was included differed by source and by participant, and the metadata was provided uncurated.

The sequencing input was PBMCs or T cells enriched from blood (not recorded which). Recombination connected TRBV27 to TRBJ2-7; TRBD2 matches 9 bases in the middle. The sequence was collected from a woman in her forties or fifties who had recovered from COVID-19. The sequenced DNA: TGTGCCAGCGCGCGGGGGGGCGGGAGCTCCTACGAGCAGTACTTC. Protein translation: CASARGGGSSYEQYF.